This note documents a single T cell receptor beta chain sequence. V was pared by 0 bases and J by 0 bases, with 7 bases between. The germline CDR1 and CDR2 sequences are SGHRS and YFSETQ. This CDR3 spans 14 amino acids. This entry is derived from a study of cytomegalovirus exposure and HLA in healthy donors. Overall study context: The platform used for the 120 or so validation repertoires matched that of the approximately 710 first-cohort repertoires, a later analysis reported.

TCRdb's copy holds only in-frame clones and misses some; the assay was immunoSEQ multiplex PCR. Here the sample spans fewer than 200,000 clones, around 84% being singletons. This sequence joins TRBV5-1 and TRBJ2-7; D gene ambiguous. The TCR was taken from a man in his late teens or twenties in good health and CMV-seropositive. What was sequenced was PBMCs. CDR3 amino acids: CASSLDQFSYEQYF. CDR3 sequence (DNA): TGCGCCAGCAGCTTGGATCAGTTCTCCTACGAGCAGTACTTC. The whole variable domain, filled in from reference TRBV5-1 and TRBJ2-7, reads KAGVTQTPRYLIKTRGQQVTLSCSPISGHRSVSWYQQTPGQGLQFLFEYFSETQRNKGNFPGRFSGRQFSNSRSEMNVSTLELGDSALYLCASSLDQFSYEQYFGPGTRLTVT.